Sequencing of this T cell receptor beta chain was carried out in a study of metastatic and nonmetastatic thyroid tumors. The wider study: The authors compared repertoires across blood and tumor or nodule tissue from malignant and benign thyroid patients.

Authors' methods: Between-group CDR3 differences, defined by clinicopathological status, yielded a distant-metastasis classifier for papillary thyroid cancer. TCRdb re-called the PCR reads with MiXCR. The V and J calls were not made by the authors but by TCRdb's processing. Here the sample spans approximately 12,000 clones, 30% to 35% being singletons. Deletions cut 1 base from V and 7 bases from J, with 6 bases between. The CDR3 has 12 residues. The germline gives CDR1 SGHRS, CDR2 YFSETQ. As regards this clone: Its antigen remains unidentified.

All patients were untreated before thyroid surgery. General study findings and limits: Reportedly, malignant thyroid tumors had significantly higher TCR beta diversity than benign nodules, in blood and tumor.

The chain is built from TRBV5-1 and TRBJ2-1, with D hard to call. Sequencing used tumor tissue. This TCR was sampled from a female donor with papillary thyroid cancer or a benign thyroid nodule (not recorded which). Some clones in this sample may be carry-over from other donors' samples. The CDR3 DNA is TGCGCCAGCAGCTTGCCATCGAATGAGCAGTTCTTC. Translated, it gives CASSLPSNEQFF.